This T cell receptor beta chain came from a study of OX40 agonist ivuxolimab in advanced cancers. The wider study: Age averaged about 60 years (range roughly 23 to 79), and less than 85% were male. Previous treatment with anti-PD-1, anti-PD-L1 or anti-CTLA-4 therapy was allowed; approximately 40% had received some. Whole-study findings and limits: Relatively little clonal expansion, among the lowest observed, appeared in partial responders at 0.1-3.0 mg/kg. In the 0.1 to 3.0 mg/kg range, CD4+ and CD8+ blood T cells had expanded clonally by week 6.

Germline V gives CDR1 SGHAT, CDR2 FQNNGV. Trimming cost V 0 bases and J 1 base, with 20 bases left between them. CDR3 size: 19 residues. The method was immunoSEQ multiplex PCR; TCRdb's version includes in-frame clones alone and lacks a portion of them. Of 35,000 to 55,000 clones in the sample, around 80% were seen once. This clone was found once. What it binds is unknown. The sample consisted of CD4+ or CD8+ T cells sorted from blood, taken in a trial of the OX40 agonist ivuxolimab. This clonotype originated in an adult with an advanced solid tumor such as melanoma, head and neck, liver or kidney cancer. This chain joins TRBV11-2 and TRBJ2-3; D might be TRBD2 (5 bases). This CDR3 is CASSLDSGFLGLGTDTQYF. Here the CDR3 DNA reads TGTGCCAGCAGCTTAGATTCGGGGTTTTTGGGGTTAGGCACAGATACGCAGTATTTT.